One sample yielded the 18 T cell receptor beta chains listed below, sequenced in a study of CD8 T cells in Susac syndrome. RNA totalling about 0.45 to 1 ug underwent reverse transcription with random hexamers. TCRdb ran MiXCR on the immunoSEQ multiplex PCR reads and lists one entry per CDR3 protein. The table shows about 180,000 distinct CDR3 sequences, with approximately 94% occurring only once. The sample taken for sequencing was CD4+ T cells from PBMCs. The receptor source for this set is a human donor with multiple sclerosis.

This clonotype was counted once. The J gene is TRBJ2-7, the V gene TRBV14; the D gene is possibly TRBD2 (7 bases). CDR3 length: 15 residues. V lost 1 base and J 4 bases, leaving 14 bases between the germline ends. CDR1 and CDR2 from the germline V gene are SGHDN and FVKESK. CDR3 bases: TGTGCCAGCAGCCAAGGGGCCGGGGGGCTGTACGAGCAGTACTTC. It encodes CASSQGAGGLYEQYF.

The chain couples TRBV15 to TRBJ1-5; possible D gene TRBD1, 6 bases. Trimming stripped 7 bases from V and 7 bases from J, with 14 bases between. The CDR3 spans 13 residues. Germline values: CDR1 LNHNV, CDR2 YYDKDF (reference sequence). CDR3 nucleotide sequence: TGTGCCACCACGGACAGCCCCGGCCAGCCCCAGCATTTT. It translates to CATTDSPGQPQHF.

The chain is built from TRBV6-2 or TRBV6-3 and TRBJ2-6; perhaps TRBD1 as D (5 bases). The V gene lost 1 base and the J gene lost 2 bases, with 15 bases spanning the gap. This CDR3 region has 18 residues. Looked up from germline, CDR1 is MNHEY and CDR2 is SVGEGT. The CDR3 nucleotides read TGTGCCAGCAGTTACTGGGGCAGGGCTGAGACTGGGGCCAACGTCCTGACTTTC. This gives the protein CASSYWGRAETGANVLTF.

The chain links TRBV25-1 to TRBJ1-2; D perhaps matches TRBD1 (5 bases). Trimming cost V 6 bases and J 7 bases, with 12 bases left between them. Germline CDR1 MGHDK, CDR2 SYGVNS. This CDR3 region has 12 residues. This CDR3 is CASRGDVVGYTF. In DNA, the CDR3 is TGTGCCAGCAGGGGGGACGTGGTTGGCTACACCTTC.

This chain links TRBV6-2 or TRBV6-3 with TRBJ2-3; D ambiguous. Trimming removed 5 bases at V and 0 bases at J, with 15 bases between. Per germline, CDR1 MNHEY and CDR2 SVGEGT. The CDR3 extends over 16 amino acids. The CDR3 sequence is CASSPDPRRSTDTQYF. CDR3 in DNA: TGTGCCAGCAGTCCCGACCCGAGACGCAGCACAGATACGCAGTATTTT.

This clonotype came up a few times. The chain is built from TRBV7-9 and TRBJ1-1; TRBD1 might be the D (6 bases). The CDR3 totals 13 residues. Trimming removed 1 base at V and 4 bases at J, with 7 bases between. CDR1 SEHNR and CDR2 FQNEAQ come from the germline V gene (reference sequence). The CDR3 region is CASSLEGGTEAFF. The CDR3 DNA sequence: TGTGCCAGCAGCTTAGAAGGGGGCACTGAAGCTTTCTTT.

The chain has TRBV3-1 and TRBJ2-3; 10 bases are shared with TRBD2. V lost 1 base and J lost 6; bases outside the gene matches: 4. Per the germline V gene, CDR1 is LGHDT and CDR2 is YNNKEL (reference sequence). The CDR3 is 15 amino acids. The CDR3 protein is CASSQALAGSDTQYF. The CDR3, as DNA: TGTGCCAGCAGCCAAGCACTAGCGGGGTCTGATACGCAGTATTTT.

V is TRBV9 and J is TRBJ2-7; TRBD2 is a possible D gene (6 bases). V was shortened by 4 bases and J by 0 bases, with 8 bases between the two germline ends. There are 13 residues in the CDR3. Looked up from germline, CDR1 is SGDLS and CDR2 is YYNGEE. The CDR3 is CASSPGVSYEQYF. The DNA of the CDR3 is TGTGCCAGCAGCCCGGGGGTCTCCTACGAGCAGTACTTC. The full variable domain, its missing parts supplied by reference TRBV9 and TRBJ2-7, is DSGVTQTPKHLITATGQRVTLRCSPRSGDLSVYWYQQSLDQGLQFLIQYYNGEERAKGNILERFSAQQFPDLHSELNLSSLELGDSALYFCASSPGVSYEQYFGPGTRLTVT.

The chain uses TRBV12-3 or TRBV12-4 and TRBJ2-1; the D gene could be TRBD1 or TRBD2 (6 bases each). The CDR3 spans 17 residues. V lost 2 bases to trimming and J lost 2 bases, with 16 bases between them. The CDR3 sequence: CASSLLVGGRPYNEQFF. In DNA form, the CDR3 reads TGTGCCAGCAGTTTACTTGTCGGGGGCCGGCCCTACAATGAGCAGTTCTTC.

In nucleotides, the CDR3 is TGTGCCAGCAGTCGCCCGGGACAGGCTATTAATTCACCCCTCCACTTT. It translates to CASSRPGQAINSPLHF. The chain recombines TRBV28 with TRBJ1-6; TRBD1 matches at 8 bases. This CDR3 region has 16 residues. Germline CDR1 reads MDHEN; CDR2 reads SYDVKM. Unmatched junction bases numbered 9, after V lost 5 bases and J lost 6 bases.

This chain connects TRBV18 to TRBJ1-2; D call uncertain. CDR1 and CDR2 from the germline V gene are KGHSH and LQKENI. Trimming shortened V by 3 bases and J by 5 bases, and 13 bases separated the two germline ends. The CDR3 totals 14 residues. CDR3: CASSPQSGRYGYTF. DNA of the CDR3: TGTGCCAGCTCACCGCAATCGGGGAGGTATGGCTACACCTTC. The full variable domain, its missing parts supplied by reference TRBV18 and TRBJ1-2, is NAGVMQNPRHLVRRRGQEARLRCSPMKGHSHVYWYRQLPEEGLKFMVYLQKENIIDESGMPKERFSAEFPKEGPSILRIQQVVRGDSAAYFCASSPQSGRYGYTFGSGTRLTVV.

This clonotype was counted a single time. This CDR3 is CSASDRKETQYF. CDR3 bases: TGCAGTGCTTCTGACAGGAAAGAGACCCAGTACTTC. V gene TRBV20-1 combines with J gene TRBJ2-5; D is possibly TRBD1 (6 bases). CDR1 and CDR2 from the germline V gene are DFQATT and SNEGSKA (reference sequence). Trimming cost V 5 bases and J 3 bases, with 10 bases left between them. The CDR3 totals 12 residues.

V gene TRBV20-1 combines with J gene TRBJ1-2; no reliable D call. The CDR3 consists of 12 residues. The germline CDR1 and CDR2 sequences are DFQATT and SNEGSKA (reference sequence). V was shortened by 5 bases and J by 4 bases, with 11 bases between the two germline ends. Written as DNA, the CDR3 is TGCAGTGCTCCCCCGGATAGCTATGGCTACACCTTC. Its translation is CSAPPDSYGYTF.

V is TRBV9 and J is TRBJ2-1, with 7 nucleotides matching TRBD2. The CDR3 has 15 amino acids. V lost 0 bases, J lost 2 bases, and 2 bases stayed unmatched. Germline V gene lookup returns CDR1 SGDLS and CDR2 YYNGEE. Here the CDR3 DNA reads TGTGCCAGCAGCGTAGGCCTAGCGGCCTACAATGAGCAGTTCTTC. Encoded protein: CASSVGLAAYNEQFF.

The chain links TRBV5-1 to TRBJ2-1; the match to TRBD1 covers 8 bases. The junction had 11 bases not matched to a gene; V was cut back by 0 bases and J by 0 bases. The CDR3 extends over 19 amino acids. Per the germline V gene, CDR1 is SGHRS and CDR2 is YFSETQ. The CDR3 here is CASSLATGRGPFSYNEQFF. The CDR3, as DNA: TGCGCCAGCAGCTTGGCCACGGGCAGGGGGCCCTTCTCCTACAATGAGCAGTTCTTC.

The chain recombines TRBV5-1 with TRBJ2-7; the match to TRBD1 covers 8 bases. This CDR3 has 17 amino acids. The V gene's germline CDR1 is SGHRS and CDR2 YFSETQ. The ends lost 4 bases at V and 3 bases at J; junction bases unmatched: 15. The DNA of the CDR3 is TGCGCCAGCAGCCCGGACAGGGCCACTCCTCTGTTCTACGAGCAGTACTTC. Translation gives CASSPDRATPLFYEQYF.

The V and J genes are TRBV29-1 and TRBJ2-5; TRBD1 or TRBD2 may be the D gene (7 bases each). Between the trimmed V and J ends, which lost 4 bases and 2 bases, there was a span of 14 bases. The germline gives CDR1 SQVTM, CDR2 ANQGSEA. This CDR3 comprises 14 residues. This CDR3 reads CSVVWEGQQETQYF. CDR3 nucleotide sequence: TGCAGCGTTGTATGGGAGGGACAGCAAGAGACCCAGTACTTC.

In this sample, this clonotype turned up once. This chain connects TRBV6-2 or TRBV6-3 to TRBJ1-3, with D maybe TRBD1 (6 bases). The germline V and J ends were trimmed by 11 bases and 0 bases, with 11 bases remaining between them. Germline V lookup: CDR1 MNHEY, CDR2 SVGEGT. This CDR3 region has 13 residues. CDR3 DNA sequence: TGTGCCGGAGGGACAAACTCTGGAAACACCATATATTTT. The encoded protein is CAGGTNSGNTIYF.